Each of the 12 T cell receptor beta chains below was sequenced from the same sample in a study of memory CD4+ T cells and cytomegalovirus serostatus. Profiling relied on immunoSEQ multiplex PCR, and the TCRdb table lists in-frame clones only, not all of them. The sample holds about 60,000 clones, approximately 80% seen once. The sort gate was single viable CD3+CD4+CD8-CD45RO+ cells for memory CD4+ T cells. The sample consisted of memory CD4+ T cells from blood. The receptors shown here come from an adult in good health and CMV-seronegative.

This clone was recorded only once. The genes are TRBV5-1 and TRBJ1-2; TRBD1 might be the D (5 bases). V was cut by 3 bases and J by 8 bases, with 20 bases left in between. The CDR3 has 15 amino acids. The germline V gene has CDR1 SGHRS and CDR2 YFSETQ. CDR3 coding DNA: TGCGCCAGCAGCTGGAATCTCAGGGAGGAGAGGGGCTACACCTTC. This codes for CASSWNLREERGYTF.

This clone occurred a few times. The chain employs TRBV18 and TRBJ1-5; no reliable D call. The V gene lost 5 bases and the J gene lost 2 bases, with 16 bases spanning the gap. CDR1 KGHSH and CDR2 LQKENI come from the germline V gene. The CDR3 runs to 16 residues. CDR3 loop: CASSELGGLGNQPQHF. The CDR3 DNA reads as TGTGCCAGCTCAGAGTTAGGTGGACTAGGCAATCAGCCCCAGCATTTT.

This clone appeared a few times. The rearrangement uses TRBV2 and TRBJ1-5; 7 bases map to TRBD1. The CDR3 is 14 amino acids. Germline values: CDR1 SNHLY, CDR2 FYNNEI. V gave up 6 bases and J gave up 3 bases; unmatched junction bases: 5. CDR3 region: CASSATGPNQPQHF. CDR3 DNA: TGTGCCAGCAGCGCGACAGGGCCCAATCAGCCCCAGCATTTT.

This chain uses TRBV2 with TRBJ2-7, with 9 bases that match TRBD1. Germline V gives CDR1 SNHLY, CDR2 FYNNEI. Germline trimming cut 4 bases from V and 3 bases from J; bases unmatched to any gene: 4. CDR3 length: 14 amino acids. CDR3 in amino acids: CASSAGQGYYEQYF. The CDR3 region has the DNA TGTGCCAGCAGTGCCGGACAGGGGTACTACGAGCAGTACTTC.

The chain uses TRBV4-2 and TRBJ2-5, with 8 bases lining up with TRBD1. V gave up 5 bases and J gave up 4 bases; unmatched junction bases: 9. In germline, CDR1 is LGHNA, CDR2 YNFKEQ. CDR3 length: 15 amino acids. The CDR3 coding sequence is TGTGCCAGCAGCATCGAGGACAGGGCAGGAGAGACCCAGTACTTC. This codes for CASSIEDRAGETQYF.

A single count supports this clone. The chain joins TRBV11-3 to TRBJ2-2, with D possibly TRBD1 on 6 matching bases. Looked up from germline, CDR1 is SGHNT and CDR2 is YENEEA. Trimming left V 2 bases short and J 5 bases short, with 9 bases between. The CDR3 loop spans 14 amino acids. Here the CDR3 reads CASSLTRGTGELFF. Written as DNA, the CDR3 is TGTGCCAGCAGCTTAACCAGGGGAACCGGGGAGCTGTTTTTT.

Sample share makes this clone medium-sized. The genes are TRBV2 and TRBJ1-4, with 8 bases identical to TRBD1. This CDR3 region has 15 residues. V lost 5 bases and J lost 7; bases outside the gene matches: 9. CDR1 and CDR2 from the germline V gene are SNHLY and FYNNEI. The DNA of the CDR3 is TGTGCCAGCAGTAAGCAGGGGGCGCGGGGTGAAAAACTGTTTTTT. This gives the protein CASSKQGARGEKLFF.

CDR3 loop: CASSPGLADYEQYF. CDR3 nucleotides: TGTGCCAGCAGCCCGGGACTAGCGGACTACGAGCAGTACTTC. J is TRBJ2-7 and V is TRBV5-6; 11 bases are shared with TRBD2. The CDR3 length is 14 residues. CDR1 SGHDT and CDR2 YYEEEE come from the germline V gene. V lost 4 bases to trimming and J lost 3 bases; unmatched junction nucleotides: 3.

The chain links TRBV5-1 to TRBJ1-4; D call uncertain. Germline lookup yields CDR1 SGHRS and CDR2 YFSETQ. The ends were cut back, 3 bases at V and 4 bases at J, with 7 bases in the middle. CDR3 length: 13 amino acids. CDR3 region: CASSWGNNEKLFF. The CDR3 DNA reads TGCGCCAGCAGCTGGGGAAATAATGAAAAACTGTTTTTT.

The V call is TRBV6-6, the J call TRBJ2-3; TRBD1 aligns across 10 bases. The CDR3 is 15 residues long. With 4 bases clipped from V and 3 bases from J, the junction kept 4 bases outside the gene matches. The germline V gene has CDR1 MNHNY and CDR2 SVGAGI (reference sequence). CDR3 amino acids: CASSSRDRGTDTQYF. CDR3 nucleotides: TGTGCCAGCAGTTCCCGGGACAGGGGAACAGATACGCAGTATTTT.

J is TRBJ2-5 and V is TRBV4-3, with a tentative D call TRBD2 (6 bases). This CDR3 has 14 amino acids. V lost 5 bases and J 3 bases, leaving 13 bases between the germline ends. Germline V gene data show CDR1 as LGHNA and CDR2 as YSLEER. DNA of the CDR3: TGCGCCAGCAGCGCCGCTCGACTAGAAGAGACCCAGTACTTC. Residues: CASSAARLEETQYF.

The gene calls are TRBV6-6 and TRBJ1-3; a possible D gene is TRBD1 (5 bases). V lost 9 bases and J 0 bases, leaving 9 bases between the germline ends. In germline, CDR1 is MNHNY, CDR2 SVGAGI (reference sequence). The CDR3 has 13 amino acids. In DNA, the CDR3 is TGTGCCAGTCAGGGCCACTCTGGAAACACCATATATTTT. Protein product: CASQGHSGNTIYF.